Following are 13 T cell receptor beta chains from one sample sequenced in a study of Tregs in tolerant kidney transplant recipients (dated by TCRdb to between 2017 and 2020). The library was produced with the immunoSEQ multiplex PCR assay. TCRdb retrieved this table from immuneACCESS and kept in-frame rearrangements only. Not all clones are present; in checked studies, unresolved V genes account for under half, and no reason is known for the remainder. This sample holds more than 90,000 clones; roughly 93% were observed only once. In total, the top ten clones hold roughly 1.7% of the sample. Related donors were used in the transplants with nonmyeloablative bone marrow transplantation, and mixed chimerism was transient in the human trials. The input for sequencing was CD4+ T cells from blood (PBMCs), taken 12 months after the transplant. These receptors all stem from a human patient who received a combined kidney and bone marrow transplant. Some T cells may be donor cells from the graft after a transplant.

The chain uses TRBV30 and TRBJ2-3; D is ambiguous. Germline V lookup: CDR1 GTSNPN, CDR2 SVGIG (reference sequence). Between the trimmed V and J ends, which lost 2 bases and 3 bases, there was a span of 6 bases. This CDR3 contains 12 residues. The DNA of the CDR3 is TGTGCCTGGAGTCCAGGTACAGATACGCAGTATTTT. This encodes CAWSPGTDTQYF.

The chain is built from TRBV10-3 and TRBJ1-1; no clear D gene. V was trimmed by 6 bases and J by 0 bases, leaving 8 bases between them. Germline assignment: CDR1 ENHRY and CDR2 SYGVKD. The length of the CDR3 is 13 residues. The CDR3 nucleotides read TGTGCCATCAGATCATCCCTGAACACTGAAGCTTTCTTT. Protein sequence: CAIRSSLNTEAFF.

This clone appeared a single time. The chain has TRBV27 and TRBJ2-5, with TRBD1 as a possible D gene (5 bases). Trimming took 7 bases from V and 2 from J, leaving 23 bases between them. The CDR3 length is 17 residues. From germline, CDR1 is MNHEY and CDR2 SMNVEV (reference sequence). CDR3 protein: CASKPLVWGPIQETQYF. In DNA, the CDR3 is TGTGCCAGCAAACCCCTCGTGTGGGGCCCAATACAAGAGACCCAGTACTTC.

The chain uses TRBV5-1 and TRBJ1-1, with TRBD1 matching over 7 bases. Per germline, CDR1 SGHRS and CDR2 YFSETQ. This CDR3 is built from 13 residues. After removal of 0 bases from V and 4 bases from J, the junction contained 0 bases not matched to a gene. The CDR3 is CASSLEGATEAFF. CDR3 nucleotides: TGCGCCAGCAGCTTGGAGGGGGCCACTGAAGCTTTCTTT.

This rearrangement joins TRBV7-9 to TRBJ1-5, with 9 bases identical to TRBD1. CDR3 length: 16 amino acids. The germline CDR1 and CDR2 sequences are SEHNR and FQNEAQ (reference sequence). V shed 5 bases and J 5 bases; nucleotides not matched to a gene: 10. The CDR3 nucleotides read TGTGCCAGCAGCGCTTCTTGGACAGGGGAGTATCAGCCCCAGCATTTT. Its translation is CASSASWTGEYQPQHF.

As DNA, the CDR3 is TGTGCCAGCAGCGCCTCCGGGACTGCGTCCGAGCAGTACTTC. Protein sequence: CASSASGTASEQYF. The rearrangement uses TRBV7-9 and TRBJ2-7; D perhaps matches TRBD2 (6 bases). This CDR3 comprises 14 residues. Deletions cut 5 bases from V and 6 bases from J, with 17 bases between. CDR1 and CDR2 from the germline V gene are SEHNR and FQNEAQ (reference sequence).

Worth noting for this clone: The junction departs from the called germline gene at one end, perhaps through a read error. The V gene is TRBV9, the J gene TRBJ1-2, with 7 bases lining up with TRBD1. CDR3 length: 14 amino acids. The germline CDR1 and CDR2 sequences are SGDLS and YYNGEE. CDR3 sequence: CASGVGGGIDGYTF. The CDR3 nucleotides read TGTGCCAGCGGCGTAGGAGGGGGCATAGATGGCTACACCTTC.

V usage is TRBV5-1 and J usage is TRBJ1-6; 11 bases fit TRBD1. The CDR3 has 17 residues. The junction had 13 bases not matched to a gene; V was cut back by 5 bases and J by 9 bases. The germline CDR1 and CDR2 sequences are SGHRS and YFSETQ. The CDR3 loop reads CASSRTGGFSDGSPLHF. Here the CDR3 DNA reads TGCGCCAGCAGTCGGACAGGGGGCTTTTCAGATGGTTCACCCCTCCACTTT.

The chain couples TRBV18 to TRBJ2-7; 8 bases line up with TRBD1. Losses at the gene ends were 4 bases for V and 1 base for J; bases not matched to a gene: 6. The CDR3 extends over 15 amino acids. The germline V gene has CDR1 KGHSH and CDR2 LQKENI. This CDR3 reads CASSRQGPTSYEQYF. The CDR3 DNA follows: TGTGCCAGCTCACGACAGGGGCCCACGTCCTACGAGCAGTACTTC.

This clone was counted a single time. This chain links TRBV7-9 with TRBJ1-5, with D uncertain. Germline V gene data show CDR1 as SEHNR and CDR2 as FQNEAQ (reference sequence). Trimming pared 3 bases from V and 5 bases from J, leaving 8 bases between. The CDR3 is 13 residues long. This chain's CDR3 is CASSFGQDQPQHF. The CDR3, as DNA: TGTGCCAGCAGCTTTGGTCAGGATCAGCCCCAGCATTTT.

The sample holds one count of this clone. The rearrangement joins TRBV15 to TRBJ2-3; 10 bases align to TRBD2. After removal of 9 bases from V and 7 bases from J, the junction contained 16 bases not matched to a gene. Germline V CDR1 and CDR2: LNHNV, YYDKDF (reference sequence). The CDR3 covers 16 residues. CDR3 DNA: TGTGCCACAAACAATCTACTAGCGGGGACTGCTAATACGCAGTATTTT. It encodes CATNNLLAGTANTQYF.

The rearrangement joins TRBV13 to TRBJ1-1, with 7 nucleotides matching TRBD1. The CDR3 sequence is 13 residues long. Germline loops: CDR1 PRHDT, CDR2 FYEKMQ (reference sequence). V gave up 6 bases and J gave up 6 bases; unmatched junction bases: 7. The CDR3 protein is CASRGQQFAEAFF. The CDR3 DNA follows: TGTGCCAGCAGGGGACAGCAATTTGCTGAAGCTTTCTTT. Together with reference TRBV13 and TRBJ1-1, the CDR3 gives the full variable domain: AAGVIQSPRHLIKEKRETATLKCYPIPRHDTVYWYQQGPGQDPQFLISFYEKMQSDKGSIPDRFSAQQFSDYHSELNMSSLELGDSALYFCASRGQQFAEAFFGQGTRLTVV.

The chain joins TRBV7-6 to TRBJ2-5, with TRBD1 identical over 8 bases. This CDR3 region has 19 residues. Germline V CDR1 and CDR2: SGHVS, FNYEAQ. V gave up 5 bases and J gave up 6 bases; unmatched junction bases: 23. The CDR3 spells CASSQGTGILLLQRKTQYF. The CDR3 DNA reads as TGTGCCAGCAGCCAGGGGACAGGAATATTACTCCTACAAAGAAAGACCCAGTACTTC.